In its sample, the clone carrying this T cell receptor (beta chain) was seen a few times. Mismatch with germline at one junction end may stem from a read error. TCRdb re-called clones via MiXCR from the PCR reads. The table records roughly 16,000 clones, over 25% of them present only once. The entry originates in a study of metastatic and nonmetastatic thyroid tumors. The wider study: Patients with malignant and benign thyroid disease provided blood and tumor or nodule tissue, whose repertoires were compared.

The CDR3 totals 13 residues. In germline, CDR1 is ENHRY, CDR2 SYGVKD. All patients were untreated before thyroid surgery. This clonotype was obtained from a male donor with papillary thyroid cancer or a benign thyroid nodule (not recorded which). Some clones in this sample may be carry-over from other donors' samples. The V and J genes are TRBV10-3 and TRBJ2-7; the D call may be TRBD1 or TRBD2 (5 bases each). The specimen was tumor tissue. The CDR3 DNA follows: TGTGTCATCAGTGAGGGGAAGGCCTATGAGCAGTACTTC. Translated: CVISEGKAYEQYF.